This is a list of T cell receptor beta chains from one sample in a study of blood T cell repertoires in COVID-19. Measured with immunoSEQ multiplex PCR; TCRdb has only the in-frame clones, and not every one. The sample records about 130,000 clones, over 75% being singletons. The specimen was peripheral blood. The origin of the receptors is a woman aged 80 or over with acute or convalescent COVID-19. Each CDR3 is given with its conserved first and last residue. A D gene is named only where the DNA matches it firmly. Some rows have no size entry. The others give once, few or many, or a class for an expanded clone.

TRBV27	-	TRBJ1-2	-	TGTGCCAGCAGTTGGCTCTCCGGGGCAGGGAGGGATGGCTACACCTTC	CASSWLSGAGRDGYTF
TRBV7-2	-	TRBJ1-4	-	TGTGCCAGCAGCCGCTTGCGGGAAAAACTGTTTTTT	CASSRLREKLFF
TRBV19	once	TRBJ1-5	-	TGTGCCAGTAGTATCCGGGACCCGGGAGGCAATCAGCCCCAGCATTTT	CASSIRDPGGNQPQHF
TRBV7-9	-	TRBJ1-6	-	TGTGCCTCTACCCCGGGACAAGGTGGATCACCCCTCCACTTT	CASTPGQGGSPLHF
TRBV5-6	-	TRBJ1-1	TRBD1	TGTGCCAGCAGCACGCCGGGACAGGGGAACACTGAAGCTTTCTTT	CASSTPGQGNTEAFF
TRBV9	-	TRBJ1-4	-	TGTGCCAGCAGCGTAGAGACAGGACAAAATGAAAAACTGTTTTTT	CASSVETGQNEKLFF
TRBV7-9	-	TRBJ2-3	-	TGTGCCAGCGGCAACACGGGTGCAGATACGCAGTATTTT	CASGNTGADTQYF
TRBV4-3	-	TRBJ1-5	-	TGCGCCAGCAGCCTCGAGGTATACGGCAATCAGCCCCAGCATTTT	CASSLEVYGNQPQHF
TRBV6-6	-	TRBJ1-1	-	TGTGCCAGCAGTGCACCGGGACAAATGAACACTGAAGCTTTCTTT	CASSAPGQMNTEAFF
TRBV9	once	TRBJ2-1	-	TGTGCCAGCAGCGTAGGAGACAGGTTCGCCTACAATGAGCAGTTCTTC	CASSVGDRFAYNEQFF
TRBV5-1	-	TRBJ1-1	-	TGCGCCAGCAGCTTTAGGGGGGGCACTGAAGCTTTCTTT	CASSFRGGTEAFF